The entry below describes one T cell receptor (beta chain). Its antigen is not identified. The record originates from a study of CD8+CD57+ T cells in acquired aplastic anemia. Study-level background: When averaged, DNA from sorted CD4+ and CD8+ cells came to approximately 3.2 ug. Average CD4+ read depth in healthy donors was 10 million to 12 million reads.

The CDR3 consists of 15 residues. V dropped 7 bases and J dropped 10 bases, with 27 bases sitting between them. The germline V gene encodes CDR1 SGDLS and CDR2 YYNGEE. Study-wide findings and caveats: Overlapping CD8+ CDR3 repertoires of patients and controls contained roughly 29 shared sequences.

For CDR3 and TCR beta VDJ profiling, genomic DNA was the template used. MiXCR, run by TCRdb on the reads, gives a single entry per CDR3 protein. The repertoire consists of 400,000 to 450,000 distinct CDR3 sequences, with approximately 70% occurring once and the leading ten covering 3% to 4.5%. The sequenced material came from sorted CD4+, CD8+, or CD8+CD57+ T cells (not recorded which) from PBMCs. V is TRBV9 and J is TRBJ2-7; TRBD1 might be the D (5 bases). This TCR derives from a human donor in good health, serving as a control. In nucleotides, the CDR3 is TGTGCCAGCGGGGAACGACAGTATAATTCACCCCTCCAGTACTTC. Translating it yields CASGERQYNSPLQYF.